This section outlines one T cell receptor beta chain sequence together with its context. These data come from a study of cytomegalovirus exposure and HLA in healthy donors. This CDR3 has 16 amino acids. The germline CDR1 and CDR2 sequences are LNHDA and SQIVND (reference sequence). Trimming removed 6 bases from V and 0 bases from J; junction bases left unmatched: 7. PCR used 60 Vbeta primers and 13 Jbeta primers. Sequencing was performed with immunoSEQ multiplex PCR; in TCRdb, only in-frame clones are kept and a portion is missing. The sample has about 80,000 clones; 80% are singletons. J is TRBJ1-3 and V is TRBV19; 8 bases align to TRBD1. The sequence was obtained from a woman aged 45-65 years in good health and CMV-seropositive. The sequencing input was PBMCs. The CDR3 region is CASRLTGESSGNTIYF. The CDR3 region has the DNA TGTGCCAGTAGGCTGACAGGGGAGAGCTCTGGAAACACCATATATTTT.